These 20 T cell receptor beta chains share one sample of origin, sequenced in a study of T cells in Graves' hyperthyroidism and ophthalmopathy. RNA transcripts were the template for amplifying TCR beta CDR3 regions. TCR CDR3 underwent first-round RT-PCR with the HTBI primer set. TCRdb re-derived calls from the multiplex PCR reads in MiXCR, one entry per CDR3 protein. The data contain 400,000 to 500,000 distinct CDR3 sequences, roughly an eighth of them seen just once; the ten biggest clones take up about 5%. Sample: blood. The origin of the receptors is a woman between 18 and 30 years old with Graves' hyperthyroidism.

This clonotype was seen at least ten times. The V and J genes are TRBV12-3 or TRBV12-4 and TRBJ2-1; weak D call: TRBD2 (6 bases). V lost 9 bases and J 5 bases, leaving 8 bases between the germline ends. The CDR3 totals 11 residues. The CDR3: CASRGNNEQFF. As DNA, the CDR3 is TGTGCCAGTCGGGGGAACAATGAGCAGTTCTTC.

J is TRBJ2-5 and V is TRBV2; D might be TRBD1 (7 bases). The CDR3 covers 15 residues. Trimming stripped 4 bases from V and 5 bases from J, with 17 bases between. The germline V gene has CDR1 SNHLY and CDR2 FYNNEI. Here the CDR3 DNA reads TGTGCCAGCAGTGTAAACCCGACAGGGAGGGAGACCCAGTACTTC. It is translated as CASSVNPTGRETQYF.

The CDR3 DNA sequence: TGTGCCAGCAGTGAAGGGGGACTAGCGGGAATGCCAGATACGCAGTATTTT. This translates into CASSEGGLAGMPDTQYF. The rearrangement uses TRBV2 and TRBJ2-3; 13 bases fit TRBD2. Losses at the gene ends were 1 base for V and 4 bases for J; bases not matched to a gene: 5. There are 17 residues in the CDR3. The germline CDR1 and CDR2 sequences are SNHLY and FYNNEI.

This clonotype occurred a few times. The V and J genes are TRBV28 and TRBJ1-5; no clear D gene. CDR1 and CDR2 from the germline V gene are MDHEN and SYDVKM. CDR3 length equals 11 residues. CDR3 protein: CAVSGGQPQHF. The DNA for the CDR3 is TGTGCTGTCAGCGGAGGTCAGCCCCAGCATTTT.

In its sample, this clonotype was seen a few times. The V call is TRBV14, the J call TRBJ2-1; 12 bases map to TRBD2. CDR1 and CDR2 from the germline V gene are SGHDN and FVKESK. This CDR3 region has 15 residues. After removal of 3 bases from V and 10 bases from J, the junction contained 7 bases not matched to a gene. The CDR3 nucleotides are TGTGCCAGCAGCCAGTTGTCTAGCGGGAGGGGCGAGCAGTTCTTC. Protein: CASSQLSSGRGEQFF.

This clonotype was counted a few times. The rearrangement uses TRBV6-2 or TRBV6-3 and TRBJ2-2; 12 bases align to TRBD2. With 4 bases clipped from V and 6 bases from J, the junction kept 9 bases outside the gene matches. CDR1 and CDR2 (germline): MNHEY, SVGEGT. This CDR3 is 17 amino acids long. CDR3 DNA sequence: TGTGCCAGCAGTTCCAAACTAGGACTAGCGGGGTCCGGGGAGCTGTTTTTT. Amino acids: CASSSKLGLAGSGELFF.

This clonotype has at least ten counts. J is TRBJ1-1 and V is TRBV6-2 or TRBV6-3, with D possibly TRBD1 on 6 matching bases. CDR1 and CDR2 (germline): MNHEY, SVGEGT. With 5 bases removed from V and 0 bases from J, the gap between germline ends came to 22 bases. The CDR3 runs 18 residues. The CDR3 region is CASSGADRRLTMNTEAFF. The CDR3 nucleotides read TGTGCCAGCAGTGGGGCCGACAGGCGCCTAACGATGAACACTGAAGCTTTCTTT.

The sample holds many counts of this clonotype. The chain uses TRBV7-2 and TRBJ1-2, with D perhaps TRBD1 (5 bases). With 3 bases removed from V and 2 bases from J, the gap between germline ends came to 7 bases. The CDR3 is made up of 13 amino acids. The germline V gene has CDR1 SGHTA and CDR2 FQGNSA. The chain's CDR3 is CASSLAGNYGYTF. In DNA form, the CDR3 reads TGTGCCAGCAGCTTGGCAGGGAACTATGGCTACACCTTC.

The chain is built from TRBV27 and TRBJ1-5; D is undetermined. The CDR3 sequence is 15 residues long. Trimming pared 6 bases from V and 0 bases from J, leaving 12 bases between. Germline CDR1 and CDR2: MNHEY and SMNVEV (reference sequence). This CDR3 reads CASSTTGYSNQPQHF. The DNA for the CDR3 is TGTGCCAGCAGCACGACGGGCTATAGCAATCAGCCCCAGCATTTT.

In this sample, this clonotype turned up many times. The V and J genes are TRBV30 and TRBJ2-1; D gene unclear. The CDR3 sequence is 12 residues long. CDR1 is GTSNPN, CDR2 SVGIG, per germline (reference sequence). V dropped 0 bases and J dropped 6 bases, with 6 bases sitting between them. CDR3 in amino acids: CAWSVQTNEQFF. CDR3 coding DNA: TGTGCCTGGAGTGTACAGACCAATGAGCAGTTCTTC.

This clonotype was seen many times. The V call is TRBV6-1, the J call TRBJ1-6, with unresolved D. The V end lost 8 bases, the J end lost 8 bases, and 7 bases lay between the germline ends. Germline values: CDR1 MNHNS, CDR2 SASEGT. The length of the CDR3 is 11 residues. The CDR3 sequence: CASCTYSPLHF. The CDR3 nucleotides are TGTGCCAGCTGTACATATTCACCCCTCCACTTT.

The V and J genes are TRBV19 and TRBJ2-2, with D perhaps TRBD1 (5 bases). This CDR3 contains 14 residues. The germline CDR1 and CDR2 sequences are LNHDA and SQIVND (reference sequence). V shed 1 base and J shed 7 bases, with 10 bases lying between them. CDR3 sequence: CASSIVQGIGELFF. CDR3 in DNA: TGTGCCAGTAGTATAGTCCAGGGAATCGGGGAGCTGTTTTTT.

CDR3 protein: CASSLRRGGRNSGNTIYF. The CDR3 DNA follows: TGTGCCAGCAGCCTCCGACGAGGGGGACGGAACTCTGGAAACACCATATATTTT. V usage is TRBV28 and J usage is TRBJ1-3, with D tentatively TRBD1 (6 bases). V was clipped by 6 bases and J by 0 bases, with 21 bases between them. The germline V gene has CDR1 MDHEN and CDR2 SYDVKM. The CDR3 spans 18 residues.

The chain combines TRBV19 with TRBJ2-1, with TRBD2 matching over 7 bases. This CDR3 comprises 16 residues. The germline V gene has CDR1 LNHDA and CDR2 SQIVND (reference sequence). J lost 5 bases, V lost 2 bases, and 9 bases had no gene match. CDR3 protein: CASSITWGGTNNEQFF. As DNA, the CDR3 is TGTGCCAGTAGTATAACGTGGGGGGGAACAAACAATGAGCAGTTCTTC.

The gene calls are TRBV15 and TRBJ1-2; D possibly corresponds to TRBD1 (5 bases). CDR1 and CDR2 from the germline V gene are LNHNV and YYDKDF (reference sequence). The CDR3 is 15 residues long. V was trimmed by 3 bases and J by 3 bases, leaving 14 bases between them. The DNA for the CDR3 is TGTGCCACCAGCAGGGAGGACACGCAACACTATGGCTACACCTTC. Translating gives CATSREDTQHYGYTF. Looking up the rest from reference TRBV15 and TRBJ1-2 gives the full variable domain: DAMVIQNPRYQVTQFGKPVTLSCSQTLNHNVMYWYQQKSSQAPKLLFHYYDKDFNNEADTPDNFQSRRPNTSFCFLDIRSPGLGDTAMYLCATSREDTQHYGYTFGSGTRLTVV.

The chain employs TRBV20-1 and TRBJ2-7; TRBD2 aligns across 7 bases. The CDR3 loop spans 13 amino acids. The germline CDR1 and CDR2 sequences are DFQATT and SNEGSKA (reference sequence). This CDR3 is CREKRERSYEQYF. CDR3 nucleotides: TGCAGAGAGAAGCGGGAAAGGTCCTACGAGCAGTACTTC.

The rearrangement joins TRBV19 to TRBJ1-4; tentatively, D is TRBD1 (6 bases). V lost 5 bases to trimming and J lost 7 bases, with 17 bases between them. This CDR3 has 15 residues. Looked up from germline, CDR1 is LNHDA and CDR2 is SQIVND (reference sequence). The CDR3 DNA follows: TGTGCCAGTAGTCGATTTTGGGGGCGGGGTGAAAAACTGTTTTTT. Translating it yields CASSRFWGRGEKLFF.

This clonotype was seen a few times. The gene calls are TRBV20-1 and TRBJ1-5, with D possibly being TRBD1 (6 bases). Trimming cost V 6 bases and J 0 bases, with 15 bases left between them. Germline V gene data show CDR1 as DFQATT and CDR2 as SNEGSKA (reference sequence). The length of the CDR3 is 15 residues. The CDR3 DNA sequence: TGCAGTGCCAAAACGGGGACACTTAGCAATCAGCCCCAGCATTTT. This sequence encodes CSAKTGTLSNQPQHF.

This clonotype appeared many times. CDR3 sequence reads: CSALQGVDIQYF. CDR3 in DNA: TGCAGTGCTCTACAGGGTGTGGACATTCAGTACTTC. The chain links TRBV20-1 to TRBJ2-4; D is possibly TRBD1 (6 bases). Trimming stripped 5 bases from V and 8 bases from J, with 13 bases between. This CDR3 has 12 residues. Looked up from germline, CDR1 is DFQATT and CDR2 is SNEGSKA (reference sequence).

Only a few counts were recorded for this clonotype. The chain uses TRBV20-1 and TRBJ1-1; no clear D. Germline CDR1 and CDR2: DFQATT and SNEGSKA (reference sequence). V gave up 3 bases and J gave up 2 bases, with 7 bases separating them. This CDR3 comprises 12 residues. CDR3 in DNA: TGCAGTGCTAGCGCGGAAAACACTGAAGCTTTCTTT. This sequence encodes CSASAENTEAFF.